The entry below describes one TCR beta chain. The sample is drawn from a study of cytomegalovirus exposure and HLA in healthy donors. The donors were in the approximately 130-subject validation cohort; that cohort was separate from the approximately 670-subject first cohort. TCRdb's copy holds only in-frame clones and misses some; the assay was immunoSEQ multiplex PCR. The table lists some 48,000 clones, around 94% of them singletons. The material sequenced was PBMCs. The sequence derives from a young woman in good health and CMV-seropositive.

Written as DNA, the CDR3 is TGTGCCAGCAGCGTAGCTCCATCTAGCGGGAGGGCCGACAATGAGCAGTTCTTC. Its translation: CASSVAPSSGRADNEQFF. The chain recombines TRBV9 with TRBJ2-1; 12 positions agree with TRBD2. V shed 0 bases, J shed 5 bases, and the junction held 9 bases outside the gene matches. This CDR3 spans 18 amino acids. Germline V gives CDR1 SGDLS, CDR2 YYNGEE.